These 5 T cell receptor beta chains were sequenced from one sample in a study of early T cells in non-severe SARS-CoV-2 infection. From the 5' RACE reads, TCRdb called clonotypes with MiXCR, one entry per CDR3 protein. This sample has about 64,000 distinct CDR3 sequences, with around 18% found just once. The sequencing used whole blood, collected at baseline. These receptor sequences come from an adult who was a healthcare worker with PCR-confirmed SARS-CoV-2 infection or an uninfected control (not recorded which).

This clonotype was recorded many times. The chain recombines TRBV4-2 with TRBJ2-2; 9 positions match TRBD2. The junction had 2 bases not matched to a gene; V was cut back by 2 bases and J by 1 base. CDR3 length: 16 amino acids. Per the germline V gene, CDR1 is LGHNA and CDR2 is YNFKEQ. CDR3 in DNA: TGTGCCAGCAGCCAAAATAGCGGGAGGAACACCGGGGAGCTGTTTTTT. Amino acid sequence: CASSQNSGRNTGELFF.

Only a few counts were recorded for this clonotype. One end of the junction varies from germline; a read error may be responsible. The CDR3 loop is CSARDPGRSSEQYF. The CDR3, as DNA: TGCAGTGCTAGAGATCCTGGACGGTCCTCCGAGCAGTACTTC. This chain connects TRBV20-1 to TRBJ2-7; the D is unclear. Per the germline V gene, CDR1 is DFQATT and CDR2 is SNEGSKA (reference sequence). CDR3 size: 14 residues.

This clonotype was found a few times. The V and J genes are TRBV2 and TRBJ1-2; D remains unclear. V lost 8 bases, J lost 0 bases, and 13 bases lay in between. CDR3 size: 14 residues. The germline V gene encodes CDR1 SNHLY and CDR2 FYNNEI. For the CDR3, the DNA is TGTGCCAGCCGGAGGATGGAAACTAACTATGGCTACACCTTC. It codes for CASRRMETNYGYTF.

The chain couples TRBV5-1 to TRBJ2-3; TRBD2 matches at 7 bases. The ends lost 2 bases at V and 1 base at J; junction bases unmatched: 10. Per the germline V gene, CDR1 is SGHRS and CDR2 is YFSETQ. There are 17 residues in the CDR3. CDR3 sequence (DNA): TGCGCCAGCAGCTTACAACCGGGGAGCGGGGGCACAGATACGCAGTATTTT. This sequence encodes CASSLQPGSGGTDTQYF.

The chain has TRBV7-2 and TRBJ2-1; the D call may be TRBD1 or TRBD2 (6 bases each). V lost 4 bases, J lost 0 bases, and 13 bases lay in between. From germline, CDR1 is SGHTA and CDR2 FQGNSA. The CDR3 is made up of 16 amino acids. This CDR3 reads CASSSYGGHSYNEQFF. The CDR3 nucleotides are TGTGCCAGCAGCTCCTATGGGGGGCACTCCTACAATGAGCAGTTCTTC. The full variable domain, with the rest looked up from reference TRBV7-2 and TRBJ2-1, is GAGVSQSPSNKVTEKGKDVELRCDPISGHTALYWYRQSLGQGLEFLIYFQGNSAPDKSGLPSDRFSAERTGGSVSTLTIQRTQQEDSAVYLCASSSYGGHSYNEQFFGPGTRLTVL.